The next 29 T cell receptor beta chains were all read from a single sample in a study of T-cell memory formation after mild COVID-19. TCRdb itself ran the 5' RACE reads through MiXCR, one entry per CDR3 protein. The repertoire holds roughly 14,000 distinct CDR3 sequences, 20% to 25% seen once, with 50% to 65% in the top ten. The sequencing input was PBMCs or a T cell subset sorted from them (not recorded which). The receptors were sampled from a man younger than 30 who had mild COVID-19 (a few samples of this study predate the infection). Cell type and time point are not known.

The V and J genes are TRBV5-1 and TRBJ2-7; a possible D gene is TRBD2 (6 bases). CDR1 is SGHRS and CDR2 is YFSETQ in the germline V gene. There are 14 residues in the CDR3. Trimming pared 2 bases from V and 1 base from J, leaving 10 bases between. The CDR3 sequence is CASSFGGASYEQYF. DNA for the CDR3: TGCGCCAGCAGCTTCGGCGGGGCTTCCTACGAGCAGTACTTC.

This clonotype came up once. This chain connects TRBV9 to TRBJ2-7; TRBD2 is a possible D gene (5 bases). Per the germline V gene, CDR1 is SGDLS and CDR2 is YYNGEE. This CDR3 region has 16 residues. V was cut by 0 bases and J by 0 bases, with 13 bases left in between. CDR3 DNA: TGTGCCAGCAGCGTAGAACCGGACTCTAGCTCCTACGAGCAGTACTTC. Translation gives CASSVEPDSSSYEQYF.

This clonotype is termed medium-sized. V usage is TRBV10-3 and J usage is TRBJ1-4; D gene unclear. The length of the CDR3 is 17 residues. V was trimmed by 0 bases and J by 7 bases, leaving 18 bases between them. Germline loops: CDR1 ENHRY, CDR2 SYGVKD. Here the CDR3 DNA reads TGTGCCATCAGTGAGTCGACGCGGCACCCGTGGATTGAAAAACTGTTTTTT. Translation gives CAISESTRHPWIEKLFF.

This clonotype was observed at least ten times. The J gene is TRBJ1-2, the V gene TRBV20-1, with D unclear. Germline V gene data show CDR1 as DFQATT and CDR2 as SNEGSKA (reference sequence). The CDR3 is 11 residues long. Trimming took off 4 bases at V and 4 bases at J, with 7 bases between the two ends. The CDR3 here is CSANIPYGYTF. The CDR3 DNA reads as TGCAGTGCTAATATTCCCTATGGCTACACCTTC.

The rearrangement joins TRBV7-2 to TRBJ2-7; 11 bases map to TRBD1. The CDR3 runs 15 residues. V was pared by 4 bases and J by 2 bases, with 4 bases of the junction left unmatched. In germline, CDR1 is SGHTA, CDR2 FQGNSA. CDR3 DNA sequence: TGTGCCAGCAGCTCGCCGGGACAGGGGGCCTACGAGCAGTACTTC. Amino acid sequence: CASSSPGQGAYEQYF. Based on the CDR3 plus reference TRBV7-2 and TRBJ2-7, the full variable domain is GAGVSQSPSNKVTEKGKDVELRCDPISGHTALYWYRQSLGQGLEFLIYFQGNSAPDKSGLPSDRFSAERTGGSVSTLTIQRTQQEDSAVYLCASSSPGQGAYEQYFGPGTRLTVT.

The chain joins TRBV7-9 to TRBJ1-1; D unclear. This CDR3 has 13 residues. Germline V lookup: CDR1 SEHNR, CDR2 FQNEAQ (reference sequence). V was clipped by 7 bases and J by 1 base, with 10 bases between them. The CDR3 DNA is TGTGCCAGCATAGTGGCAGGGAACACTGAAGCTTTCTTT. It translates to CASIVAGNTEAFF.

The J gene is TRBJ1-2, the V gene TRBV11-2, with 8 positions matching TRBD1. With 5 bases clipped from V and 0 bases from J, the junction kept 8 bases outside the gene matches. This CDR3 contains 16 residues. Looked up from germline, CDR1 is SGHAT and CDR2 is FQNNGV. The CDR3 here is CASSDTGTGANYGYTF. The CDR3 coding sequence is TGTGCCAGCAGCGACACCGGGACAGGAGCTAACTATGGCTACACCTTC.

This clonotype showed up many times. This sequence joins TRBV7-9 and TRBJ2-3; D is unclear. The V end was cut by 7 bases, the J end by 6 bases, with 17 bases between. This CDR3 spans 14 amino acids. Germline V gene lookup returns CDR1 SEHNR and CDR2 FQNEAQ (reference sequence). As DNA, the CDR3 is TGTGCCAGCAATGGGCCCCCCTCTGTGGATACGCAGTATTTT. Protein: CASNGPPSVDTQYF.

At least ten counts were recorded for this clonotype. CDR3 protein: CASSPRGWGNTIYF. In nucleotides, the CDR3 is TGTGCCAGCAGCCCCAGGGGCTGGGGAAACACCATATATTTT. The genes are TRBV3-1 and TRBJ1-3, with D possibly matching TRBD1 (6 bases). The CDR3 length is 14 residues. Trimming removed 4 bases at V and 4 bases at J, with 11 bases between. The germline CDR1 and CDR2 sequences are LGHDT and YNNKEL (reference sequence).

This chain uses TRBV5-1 with TRBJ2-1; possible D gene TRBD2, 7 bases. CDR1 is SGHRS and CDR2 is YFSETQ in the germline V gene. The CDR3 is 15 residues long. V lost 4 bases and J lost 9, with 20 bases in between. This CDR3 is CASSPGQWGGGEQFF. The CDR3 region has the DNA TGCGCCAGCAGCCCCGGACAGTGGGGGGGTGGTGAGCAGTTCTTC. The full variable domain, completed using reference TRBV5-1 and TRBJ2-1, is KAGVTQTPRYLIKTRGQQVTLSCSPISGHRSVSWYQQTPGQGLQFLFEYFSETQRNKGNFPGRFSGRQFSNSRSEMNVSTLELGDSALYLCASSPGQWGGGEQFFGPGTRLTVL.

This clonotype was recorded at least ten times. The CDR3 nucleotides read TGCGCCAGCAGCTACGGAGGGGGGAGGAACACCGGGGAGCTGTTTTTT. Its translation is CASSYGGGRNTGELFF. The chain combines TRBV4-3 with TRBJ2-2; D tentatively reads TRBD1 or TRBD2 (6 bases each). The CDR3 is 16 residues long. Looked up from germline, CDR1 is LGHNA and CDR2 is YSLEER. The germline V and J ends were trimmed by 5 bases and 1 base, with 14 bases remaining between them.

This clonotype was recorded many times. The chain joins TRBV6-1 to TRBJ1-2; 9 bases map to TRBD1. Losses at the gene ends were 6 bases for V and 6 bases for J; bases not matched to a gene: 8. This CDR3 is built from 14 residues. Germline V gives CDR1 MNHNS, CDR2 SASEGT. The CDR3 DNA follows: TGTGCCAGCAGCCCGACAGGGGGGTATGATGGCTACACCTTC. Encoded protein: CASSPTGGYDGYTF.

This clonotype came up many times. The J gene is TRBJ2-2, the V gene TRBV7-2; D is unresolved. Germline assignment: CDR1 SGHTA and CDR2 FQGNSA. V lost 4 bases and J 5 bases, leaving 8 bases between the germline ends. The CDR3 has 13 residues. CDR3 residues: CASSSQATGELFF. Written as DNA, the CDR3 is TGTGCCAGCAGCTCCCAAGCAACCGGGGAGCTGTTTTTT.

The chain is built from TRBV3-1 and TRBJ2-7; D is ambiguous. Germline values: CDR1 LGHDT, CDR2 YNNKEL (reference sequence). V was trimmed by 0 bases and J by 2 bases, leaving 8 bases between them. This CDR3 has 14 amino acids. CDR3 protein: CASSQDPSPYEQYF. In DNA, the CDR3 is TGTGCCAGCAGCCAAGATCCTTCCCCCTACGAGCAGTACTTC.

By proportion, this clonotype is medium-sized. This CDR3 reads CASRIGAASYNEQFF. In DNA form, the CDR3 reads TGTGCCAGCAGAATAGGGGCGGCCTCCTACAATGAGCAGTTCTTC. The chain uses TRBV7-2 and TRBJ2-1; D possibly corresponds to TRBD1 (5 bases). The CDR3 loop spans 15 amino acids. Germline loops: CDR1 SGHTA, CDR2 FQGNSA. V was clipped by 6 bases and J by 0 bases, with 12 bases between them.

In this sample, this clonotype turned up many times. J is TRBJ1-4 and V is TRBV24-1; D gene ambiguous. Germline CDR1 is KGHDR and CDR2 is SFDVKD. This CDR3 comprises 14 residues. Trimming removed 5 bases from V and 10 bases from J, with 16 bases in between. The CDR3 here is CATSAPGHQGKLFF. The CDR3 DNA reads TGTGCCACCAGTGCCCCGGGCCACCAAGGAAAACTGTTTTTT.

This clonotype was recorded at least ten times. The chain couples TRBV5-4 to TRBJ1-5; a possible D gene is TRBD1 (5 bases). This CDR3 is built from 17 residues. Germline V gene lookup returns CDR1 SGHNT and CDR2 YYREEE (reference sequence). V was shortened by 0 bases and J by 2 bases, with 15 bases between the two germline ends. CDR3 sequence (DNA): TGTGCCAGCAGCTTGGGACAGAACCCTTGGGGCAATCAGCCCCAGCATTTT. As protein: CASSLGQNPWGNQPQHF.

This clonotype was seen at least ten times. The gene calls are TRBV7-6 and TRBJ2-2, with D unresolved. CDR3 size: 13 residues. Per germline, CDR1 SGHVS and CDR2 FNYEAQ. The V end lost 1 base, the J end lost 5 bases, and 5 bases lay between the germline ends. CDR3 in DNA: TGTGCCAGCAGCTTAGACACAACCGGGGAGCTGTTTTTT. Amino acid sequence: CASSLDTTGELFF. The variable domain in full, with the rest retrieved from reference TRBV7-6 and TRBJ2-2, is GAGVSQSPRYKVTKRGQDVALRCDPISGHVSLYWYRQALGQGPEFLTYFNYEAQQDKSGLPNDRFSAERPEGSISTLTIQRTEQRDSAMYRCASSLDTTGELFFGEGSRLTVL.

The chain links TRBV5-5 to TRBJ1-4, with 7 bases matching TRBD1. Germline trimming cut 0 bases from V and 8 bases from J; bases unmatched to any gene: 7. The CDR3 has 15 residues. Germline V gene data show CDR1 as SGHKS and CDR2 as YYEKEE (reference sequence). This CDR3 is CASSLEGTAGEKLFF. The CDR3, as DNA: TGTGCCAGCAGCTTGGAAGGGACAGCAGGGGAAAAACTGTTTTTT.

A single count supports this clonotype. Germline and junction disagree at one end, which may indicate a read error. The chain employs TRBV20-1 and TRBJ2-1; tentative D call: TRBD2 (6 bases). The CDR3 extends over 10 amino acids. Germline-derived CDR1 and CDR2 are DFQATT and SNEGSKA (reference sequence). The CDR3 region has the DNA TGCAGTGCTAGGGGGGGTTATTCTTCCTTC. Protein sequence: CSARGGYSSF.

Notes on this clonotype: A much more abundant neighbour one base away suggests this may be a read error. The V and J genes are TRBV25-1 and TRBJ1-2; 10 bases align to TRBD1. CDR3 length: 16 amino acids. Germline lookup yields CDR1 MGHDK and CDR2 SYGVNS. V was pared by 8 bases and J by 1 base, with 10 bases of the junction left unmatched. The CDR3 reads CASWWDRGQFNYGYTF. DNA of the CDR3: TGTGCCAGCTGGTGGGACAGGGGACAATTTAACTATGGCTACACCTTC.

At least ten counts were recorded for this clonotype. This rearrangement joins TRBV2 to TRBJ2-7; D possibly uses TRBD1 or TRBD2 (6 bases each). The length of the CDR3 is 14 residues. The germline gives CDR1 SNHLY, CDR2 FYNNEI. Trimming cost V 11 bases and J 3 bases, with 20 bases left between them. CDR3 bases: TGTGCCCATGATACGGGGGCCCCCATCTACGAGCAGTACGTC. Translation gives CAHDTGAPIYEQYV.

At least ten counts were recorded for this clonotype. This chain connects TRBV11-2 to TRBJ1-3, with 7 bases aligning to TRBD1. Germline V lookup: CDR1 SGHAT, CDR2 FQNNGV. V gave up 5 bases and J gave up 3 bases; unmatched junction bases: 10. CDR3 length: 16 residues. Here the CDR3 reads CASSIHRDSLGNTIYF. As DNA, the CDR3 is TGTGCCAGCAGCATTCACCGGGACAGCCTTGGAAACACCATATATTTT.

This clonotype was seen repeatedly, ten times or more. The J gene is TRBJ1-2, the V gene TRBV6-5, with D maybe TRBD1 (5 bases). V was pared by 4 bases and J by 3 bases, with 15 bases between. The CDR3 has 15 amino acids. CDR1 and CDR2 from the germline V gene are MNHEY and SVGAGI. The CDR3 coding sequence is TGTGCCAGCAGTTCCGTCCTCGAGACAGACTATGGCTACACCTTC. Its protein is CASSSVLETDYGYTF.

This clonotype was recorded many times. The chain combines TRBV5-1 with TRBJ2-4; possibly TRBD1 or TRBD2 for D (5 bases each). This CDR3 has 15 residues. Germline V gene lookup returns CDR1 SGHRS and CDR2 YFSETQ. V lost 4 bases, J lost 8 bases, and 19 bases lay in between. The CDR3 DNA reads as TGCGCCAGCAGCATCCTAGGGGCCGGAGGAGACATTCAGTACTTC. Translation gives CASSILGAGGDIQYF. The variable domain in full, completed from reference TRBV5-1 and TRBJ2-4, reads KAGVTQTPRYLIKTRGQQVTLSCSPISGHRSVSWYQQTPGQGLQFLFEYFSETQRNKGNFPGRFSGRQFSNSRSEMNVSTLELGDSALYLCASSILGAGGDIQYFGAGTRLSVL.

The genes are TRBV7-3 and TRBJ2-1; 8 nucleotides align to TRBD1. The CDR3 is 15 amino acids. V dropped 4 bases and J dropped 1; count of bases not matched to a gene: 3. CDR1 SGHTA and CDR2 FQGTGA come from the germline V gene. DNA for the CDR3: TGTGCCAGCAGCTCCGACAGGGGTTCCTACAATGAGCAGTTCTTC. As protein: CASSSDRGSYNEQFF.

This clonotype was seen only a few times. It may be a read error: a sequence one base away is much more abundant. The genes are TRBV5-1 and TRBJ2-7; D unclear. Deletions cut 1 base from V and 5 bases from J, with 10 bases between. The CDR3 has 13 amino acids. Germline assignment: CDR1 SGHRS and CDR2 YFSETQ. In DNA form, the CDR3 reads TGCGCCAGCAGCTTGCGACCAGAGGACGAGCAGTACGTC. It is translated as CASSLRPEDEQYV.

The chain uses TRBV12-3 or TRBV12-4 and TRBJ1-4; 7 positions agree with TRBD1. V gave up 5 bases and J gave up 7 bases; unmatched junction bases: 4. The CDR3 has 13 amino acids. This CDR3 is CASSPQGTEKLFF. CDR3 DNA sequence: TGTGCCAGCAGTCCACAGGGGACTGAAAAACTGTTTTTT.

The table lists this clonotype with many counts. This chain uses TRBV29-1 with TRBJ1-2; 11 positions match TRBD1. With V trimmed by 5 bases and J by 3 bases, 20 bases remained unmatched. The germline CDR1 and CDR2 sequences are SQVTM and ANQGSEA. The CDR3 spans 19 residues. DNA for the CDR3: TGCAGCGTTCCTTCGAACGATGGACAGGGGGCCTCCCGGTACTATGGCTACACCTTC. Its translation: CSVPSNDGQGASRYYGYTF.